The clone carrying this TCR beta chain was counted only a few times. Its antigen is as yet unknown. The junction differs from germline at one of its ends, possibly a read error. Some clones are missing from TCRdb's copy, which holds only in-frame ones; the method was immunoSEQ multiplex PCR. The sample has about 51,000 clones, about three quarters seen once. The entry originates in a study of a mutant IDH1 vaccine in newly diagnosed glioma. Overall study: The treated group averaged approximately 42 years old and was around 62% male, roughly 40% female. The therapy given earlier, which was standard therapy, consisted of radiotherapy, temozolomide, or both, and most of the patients received both.

Time point specified: week 5, during vaccination. The study gave 300 ug of mutant IDH1 20-mer peptide per vaccine dose, with topical imiquimod. Donors harbored newly found WHO grade 3 or 4 IDH1-mutant, ATRX-lost astrocytomas. Looked up from germline, CDR1 is SSHAT and CDR2 is FNYEAQ (reference sequence). The CDR3 totals 14 residues. Sample: PBMCs, taken from a glioma patient whose treatment included an IDH1 peptide vaccine. The V gene is TRBV7-7, the J gene TRBJ2-5; 7 bases are shared with TRBD2. This TCR came from a woman between 40 and 50 years old with glioma. The CDR3 here is CASSSQRGTETQYF. The CDR3 DNA sequence: TGTGCTAGCAGCTCACAGCGGGGAACAGAGACCCAGTACTTC.